This entry lists 23 T cell receptor beta chains sequenced from one sample in a study of cytomegalovirus exposure and HLA in healthy donors. Generated by immunoSEQ multiplex PCR, the TCRdb table keeps only in-frame clones and is missing some. The sample consists of about 200,000 clones, about 79% of them appearing once. The sequencing input was PBMCs. The receptor source for this set is a woman in her 30s in good health and CMV-seropositive.

The CDR3 spells CASSLRTGEIEKLFF. The CDR3 DNA is TGTGCCAGCAGTTTACGGACAGGGGAGATTGAAAAACTGTTTTTT. The chain is built from TRBV28 and TRBJ1-4, with 9 bases lining up with TRBD1. With V trimmed by 2 bases and J by 7 bases, 5 bases remained unmatched. The germline CDR1 and CDR2 sequences are MDHEN and SYDVKM. The CDR3 is made up of 15 amino acids.

This chain joins TRBV5-4 and TRBJ2-1; TRBD2 matches at 10 bases. This CDR3 is built from 12 residues. The junction had 1 base not matched to a gene; V was cut back by 3 bases and J by 10 bases. Germline values: CDR1 SGHNT, CDR2 YYREEE (reference sequence). DNA of the CDR3: TGTGCCAGCAGCTCGGGACTAGCGGAGCAGTTCTTC. Protein product: CASSSGLAEQFF.

This chain connects TRBV30 to TRBJ2-7; TRBD1 is a possible D gene (6 bases). Per the germline V gene, CDR1 is GTSNPN and CDR2 is SVGIG (reference sequence). V was cut by 1 base and J by 4 bases, with 14 bases left in between. This CDR3 is 14 amino acids long. The CDR3 DNA reads TGTGCCTGGAGTGGGGGGCAGGGAGTGTACGAGCAGTACTTC. It specifies CAWSGGQGVYEQYF.

The chain links TRBV5-1 to TRBJ2-2; the match to TRBD1 covers 7 bases. Germline V lookup: CDR1 SGHRS, CDR2 YFSETQ. The CDR3 totals 14 residues. V trimming: 6 bases; J trimming: 3 bases; junction bases outside the gene matches: 5. The DNA for the CDR3 is TGCGCCAGCATTGGGACAGCTGACACCGGGGAGCTGTTTTTT. The encoded protein is CASIGTADTGELFF. Complete variable domain (other parts from reference TRBV5-1 and TRBJ2-2): KAGVTQTPRYLIKTRGQQVTLSCSPISGHRSVSWYQQTPGQGLQFLFEYFSETQRNKGNFPGRFSGRQFSNSRSEMNVSTLELGDSALYLCASIGTADTGELFFGEGSRLTVL.

The chain carries TRBV1 and TRBJ2-1; TRBD2, the table's D call, lacks a check against the DNA. TRBV1 is reported as a pseudogene. The CDR3 runs to 16 residues. The CDR3 region has the DNA TGCACCAGCAGCCACCTACTAGCGGGGGGCTACAATGAGCAGTTCTTC. It specifies CTSSHLLAGGYNEQFF.

V usage is TRBV2 and J usage is TRBJ1-1; TRBD1 might be the D (6 bases). Germline V gene data show CDR1 as SNHLY and CDR2 as FYNNEI. CDR3 length: 15 amino acids. With 6 bases removed from V and 2 bases from J, the gap between germline ends came to 16 bases. The DNA of the CDR3 is TGTGCCAGCAGCGTCCAGGGACAAATAAACACTGAAGCTTTCTTT. Encoded protein: CASSVQGQINTEAFF.

The chain links TRBV5-6 to TRBJ2-1; D remains unclear. The CDR3 length is 11 residues. Trimming took 0 bases from V and 9 from J, leaving 4 bases between them. CDR1 and CDR2 from the germline V gene are SGHDT and YYEEEE. For the CDR3, the DNA is TGTGCCAGCAGCTTGGTAGCTGAGCAGTTCTTC. Residues: CASSLVAEQFF.

V is TRBV5-1 and J is TRBJ2-2, with 12 nucleotides matching TRBD2. CDR1 and CDR2 from the germline V gene are SGHRS and YFSETQ. There are 15 residues in the CDR3. The J segment lost 5 bases and the V segment lost 5 bases, leaving 4 bases of the junction unmatched. The CDR3 protein is CASRSGTSGTGELFF. The CDR3 nucleotides read TGCGCCAGCAGGTCCGGGACTAGCGGGACCGGGGAGCTGTTTTTT.

The chain joins TRBV30 to TRBJ2-5, with D perhaps TRBD2 (6 bases). The CDR3 is 14 residues long. Trimming shortened V by 2 bases and J by 1 base, and 11 bases separated the two germline ends. The germline gives CDR1 GTSNPN, CDR2 SVGIG (reference sequence). In DNA form, the CDR3 reads TGTGCCTGGAGTCCACTAGCTCCCCAAGAGACCCAGTACTTC. The encoded protein is CAWSPLAPQETQYF. The whole variable domain, remainder taken from reference TRBV30 and TRBJ2-5, is SQTIHQWPATLVQPVGSPLSLECTVEGTSNPNLYWYRQAAGRGLQLLFYSVGIGQISSEVPQNLSASRPQDRQFILSSKKLLLSDSGFYLCAWSPLAPQETQYFGPGTRLLVL.

This clone was found a few times. V usage is TRBV5-6 and J usage is TRBJ1-2; D may be TRBD1 (5 bases). Between the trimmed V and J ends, which lost 0 bases and 8 bases, there was a span of 11 bases. This CDR3 is built from 13 residues. Per the germline V gene, CDR1 is SGHDT and CDR2 is YYEEEE. CDR3 amino acids: CASSLAREGGYTF. As DNA, the CDR3 is TGTGCCAGCAGCTTGGCCCGGGAGGGGGGCTACACCTTC.

This chain joins TRBV10-3 and TRBJ2-7; 9 positions match TRBD2. This CDR3 spans 17 amino acids. After removal of 0 bases from V and 5 bases from J, the junction contained 11 bases not matched to a gene. The germline V gene has CDR1 ENHRY and CDR2 SYGVKD. CDR3 residues: CAISESGGAGGIHEQYF. CDR3 in DNA: TGTGCCATCAGTGAGTCTGGGGGAGCGGGAGGAATCCACGAGCAGTACTTC.

The genes are TRBV5-4 and TRBJ2-7, with TRBD2 identical over 7 bases. The CDR3 sequence is 17 residues long. Germline trimming cut 4 bases from V and 1 base from J; bases unmatched to any gene: 14. Germline-derived CDR1 and CDR2 are SGHNT and YYREEE (reference sequence). Here the CDR3 reads CASSKVGAGVGSYEQYF. DNA of the CDR3: TGTGCCAGCAGCAAAGTTGGGGCGGGAGTAGGATCCTACGAGCAGTACTTC.

This clone appeared a few times. This chain joins TRBV19 and TRBJ1-5; 8 bases map to TRBD1. The germline V gene encodes CDR1 LNHDA and CDR2 SQIVND (reference sequence). After removal of 11 bases from V and 5 bases from J, the junction contained 11 bases not matched to a gene. CDR3 length: 14 residues. CDR3 sequence reads: CAGHRTGSDQPQHF. The CDR3 nucleotides read TGTGCCGGCCATAGGACAGGGTCGGATCAGCCCCAGCATTTT.

This clone was seen a handful of times. V usage is TRBV19 and J usage is TRBJ1-5; D remains ambiguous. V lost 1 base, J lost 3 bases, and 7 bases lay in between. The CDR3 is made up of 14 amino acids. CDR1 is LNHDA and CDR2 is SQIVND in the germline V gene (reference sequence). CDR3 sequence: CASSIAGYNQPQHF. CDR3 in DNA: TGTGCCAGTAGTATAGCGGGTTACAATCAGCCCCAGCATTTT. Together with reference TRBV19 and TRBJ1-5, the CDR3 gives the full variable domain: DGGITQSPKYLFRKEGQNVTLSCEQNLNHDAMYWYRQDPGQGLRLIYYSQIVNDFQKGDIAEGYSVSREKKESFPLTVTSAQKNPTAFYLCASSIAGYNQPQHFGDGTRLSIL.

This CDR3 is CASSQQTRAYEQYF. As DNA, the CDR3 is TGTGCCAGCAGCCAACAGACGAGGGCCTACGAGCAGTACTTC. The V and J genes are TRBV5-4 and TRBJ2-7; D might be TRBD2 (5 bases). The CDR3 totals 14 residues. The V gene lost 4 bases and the J gene lost 2 bases, with 13 bases spanning the gap. The germline V gene encodes CDR1 SGHNT and CDR2 YYREEE (reference sequence). Full variable domain (rest looked up from reference TRBV5-4 and TRBJ2-7): ETGVTQSPTHLIKTRGQQVTLRCSSQSGHNTVSWYQQALGQGPQFIFQYYREEENGRGNFPPRFSGLQFPNYSSELNVNALELDDSALYLCASSQQTRAYEQYFGPGTRLTVT.

The genes are TRBV9 and TRBJ2-3; 8 nucleotides agree with TRBD1. The germline CDR1 and CDR2 sequences are SGDLS and YYNGEE. CDR3 length: 15 residues. V lost 2 bases and J lost 8; bases outside the gene matches: 10. The CDR3 loop reads CASSVGPTGETTQYF. The CDR3, as DNA: TGTGCCAGCAGCGTTGGACCGACAGGGGAAACTACGCAGTATTTT.

This rearrangement joins TRBV25-1 to TRBJ2-7; D gene unclear. Germline values: CDR1 MGHDK, CDR2 SYGVNS. CDR3 length: 11 amino acids. Trimming shortened V by 4 bases and J by 1 base, and 2 bases separated the two germline ends. Written as DNA, the CDR3 is TGTGCCAGCAGTGCTTCCTACGAGCAGTACTTC. Translation gives CASSASYEQYF.

The rearrangement joins TRBV7-9 to TRBJ2-7; 7 bases map to TRBD1. The CDR3 runs to 14 residues. Trimming cost V 5 bases and J 2 bases; bases outside gene matches: 6. Germline CDR1 is SEHNR and CDR2 is FQNEAQ (reference sequence). The CDR3, as DNA: TGTGCCAGCAGCCCCGGGACAGAGCCCTACGAGCAGTACTTC. Protein product: CASSPGTEPYEQYF.

The CDR3 nucleotides are TGCAGCGCATCGACAGGGACTTATAGGGATACGCAGTATTTT. Amino acid sequence: CSASTGTYRDTQYF. The chain links TRBV29-1 to TRBJ2-3; possibly TRBD1 for D (7 bases). V was trimmed by 7 bases and J by 6 bases, leaving 20 bases between them. Germline loops: CDR1 SQVTM, CDR2 ANQGSEA. This CDR3 is 14 amino acids long.

J is TRBJ1-5 and V is TRBV21-1; whether TRBD1, the table's D call, matches the DNA was not checked. TRBV21-1 represents a pseudogene. The CDR3 covers 15 residues. In DNA, the CDR3 is TGTGCCAGCAGCGCGACGCCAGGGAAGGGCCAGCCCCAGCATTTT. Translation gives CASSATPGKGQPQHF.

The rearrangement joins TRBV5-1 to TRBJ1-1, with a possible D match to TRBD1 (6 bases). CDR3 length equals 17 residues. V gave up 3 bases and J gave up 1 base, with 19 bases separating them. Germline CDR1 reads SGHRS; CDR2 reads YFSETQ. The CDR3 nucleotides are TGCGCCAGCAGCTCGCCCCGACAGGCGCCCCGGAACACTGAAGCTTTCTTT. This gives the protein CASSSPRQAPRNTEAFF. Looking up the rest from reference TRBV5-1 and TRBJ1-1 gives the full variable domain: KAGVTQTPRYLIKTRGQQVTLSCSPISGHRSVSWYQQTPGQGLQFLFEYFSETQRNKGNFPGRFSGRQFSNSRSEMNVSTLELGDSALYLCASSSPRQAPRNTEAFFGQGTRLTVV.

The V call is TRBV27, the J call TRBJ1-1; the D gene is possibly TRBD1 (5 bases). Germline V CDR1 and CDR2: MNHEY, SMNVEV (reference sequence). V was pared by 6 bases and J by 4 bases, with 9 bases between. There are 12 residues in the CDR3. The CDR3 is CASRTGGTEAFF. CDR3 DNA: TGTGCCAGCAGAACCGGGGGCACTGAAGCTTTCTTT.

This rearrangement joins TRBV5-4 to TRBJ2-7; 15 nucleotides match TRBD2. V lost 0 bases, J lost 3 bases, and 4 bases stayed unmatched. The CDR3 is 17 residues long. From germline, CDR1 is SGHNT and CDR2 YYREEE (reference sequence). The CDR3, as DNA: TGTGCCAGCAGCTTGGGGACTAGCGGGAGGGATCTCTACGAGCAGTACTTC. This codes for CASSLGTSGRDLYEQYF.